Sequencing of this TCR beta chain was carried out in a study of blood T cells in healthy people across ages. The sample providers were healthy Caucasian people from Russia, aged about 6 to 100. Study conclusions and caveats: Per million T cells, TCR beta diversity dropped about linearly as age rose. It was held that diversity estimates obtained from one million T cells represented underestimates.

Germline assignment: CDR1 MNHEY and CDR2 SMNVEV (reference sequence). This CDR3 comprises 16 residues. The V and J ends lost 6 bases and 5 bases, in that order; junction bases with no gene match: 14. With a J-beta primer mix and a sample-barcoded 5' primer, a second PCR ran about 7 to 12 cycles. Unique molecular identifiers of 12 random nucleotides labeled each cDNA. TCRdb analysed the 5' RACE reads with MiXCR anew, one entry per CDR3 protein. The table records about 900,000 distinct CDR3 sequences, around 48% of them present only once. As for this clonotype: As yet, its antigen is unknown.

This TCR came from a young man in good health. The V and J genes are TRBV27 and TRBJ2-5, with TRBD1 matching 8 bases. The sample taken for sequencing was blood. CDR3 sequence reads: CASRNRGEMVRETQYF. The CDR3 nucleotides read TGTGCCAGCAGGAACAGGGGGGAAATGGTCCGGGAGACCCAGTACTTC.